The rows below give T cell receptor beta chains drawn from one sample of a study of shared clonotypes between healthy human individuals. Assay: immunoSEQ multiplex PCR; the TCRdb copy retains only in-frame clones and omits some. The sample contains approximately 1.5 million clones, 98% to 99% of which appear only once. The sample consisted of naive CD4+ T cells sorted from blood. The receptors were sampled from a man under 40 in good health. The CDR3 runs from the conserved cysteine through the conserved F or W. A D gene is named only where the DNA matches it firmly. Size is stated for part of the rows, as once, few or many counts, or as a class when the clone is expanded.

j_call clone_size d_call v_call cdr3_nt cdr3_aa
TRBJ1-4 - - TRBV28 TGTGCCAGCAGTTTAGTTTTTGAAAAACTGTTTTTT CASSLVFEKLFF
TRBJ1-3 - - TRBV7-6 TGTGCCAGCAGCTTAGCCGTCGCGGGATCTGGAAACACCATATATTTT CASSLAVAGSGNTIYF
TRBJ2-7 - TRBD2 TRBV6-6 TGTGCCAGCAGCCCCCCAGGGACTAATGTGGGTTGGCAGTACTTC CASSPPGTNVGWQYF
TRBJ1-2 - - TRBV18 TGTGCCAGCTCACCAACAGGGTCGGCTATATTTGGCTATGGCTACACCTTC CASSPTGSAIFGYGYTF
TRBJ2-1 once TRBD2 TRBV7-9 TGTGCCAGCAGATGGACTAGCGGGGACTACAATGAGCAGTTCTTC CASRWTSGDYNEQFF
TRBJ1-3 - TRBD1 TRBV9 TGTGCCAGCAGCCCCCAGACAGGGGGTTTCTCTGGAAACACCATATATTTT CASSPQTGGFSGNTIYF
TRBJ1-2 - - TRBV18 TGTGCCAGCTCACCCGGAGGGGGGGGTGATGGCTACACCTTC CASSPGGGGDGYTF
TRBJ1-1 once - TRBV28 TGTGCCAGCAGGCGAACAGGGATGAACACTGAAGCTTTCTTT CASRRTGMNTEAFF
TRBJ1-2 once - TRBV5-4 TGTGCCAGCAAAGGGAACGACAGAGGGCTGTTCAATGGCTACACCTTC CASKGNDRGLFNGYTF
TRBJ2-1 - TRBD2 TRBV5-4 TGTGCCAGCAGCTATGGACTAGCGGGAGGGGACCATGAGCAGTTCTTC CASSYGLAGGDHEQFF
TRBJ2-7 - TRBD2 TRBV9 TGTGCCAGCAGCCCGGGACTAGCGGGAGGGTTTTCCTACGAGCAGTACTTC CASSPGLAGGFSYEQYF
TRBJ2-2 - TRBD1 TRBV19 TGTGCCAGTAGAATGAGGGTTACAGGGGGTAAGACCGGGGAGCTGTTTTTT CASRMRVTGGKTGELFF
TRBJ2-3 once - TRBV11-3 TGTGCCAGCAGCTTAGAAGGGACAGATACGCAGTATTTT CASSLEGTDTQYF
TRBJ2-1 - - TRBV28 TGTGCCAGCAGCTCTAAAGGGAATGAGCAGTTCTTC CASSSKGNEQFF
TRBJ2-7 - TRBD1 TRBV5-4 TGTGCCAGCAGCTTCGGGACAGGGGGCTACGAGCAGTACTTC CASSFGTGGYEQYF
TRBJ2-7 - - TRBV4-2 TGTGCCAGCAGCCAACCTTCAGAAGGACGATGGGACTACGAGCAGTACTTC CASSQPSEGRWDYEQYF
TRBJ2-3 - TRBD2 TRBV18 TGTGCCAGCTCACCACTTGGGACTAGCAGGCACACAGATACGCAGTATTTT CASSPLGTSRHTDTQYF
TRBJ2-7 - - TRBV5-1 TGCGCCAGTAAACGGGAGCCGACCTACGAGCAGTACTTC CASKREPTYEQYF
TRBJ1-5 - - TRBV7-3 TGTGCCAGCAGCGTGGGCAGCGATCAGCCCCAGCATTTT CASSVGSDQPQHF
TRBJ2-7 - TRBD1 TRBV28 TGTGCCAGCAGCCCCACCGGGACAGGGTACTACGAGCAGTACTTC CASSPTGTGYYEQYF
TRBJ2-7 - - TRBV6-1 TGTGCCAGCAGTCCCCATCAGGGACGGGCGGGCGAGCAGTACTTC CASSPHQGRAGEQYF
TRBJ1-5 - TRBD1 TRBV15 TGTGCCACCCACCCCGGGACAGGGTCCCAGCCCCAGCATTTT CATHPGTGSQPQHF
TRBJ2-4 - - TRBV5-6 TGTGCCAGCACCAGATTCGGGACGGAGGTGACTAGTGAGAACATTCAGTACTTC CASTRFGTEVTSENIQYF
TRBJ2-4 - - TRBV7-9 TGTGCCAGCAGCTTAGGGGGGACAGCGGGGAAAAACATTCAGTACTTC CASSLGGTAGKNIQYF
TRBJ2-3 - TRBD1 TRBV5-1 TGCGCCAGCAGCGAAACGAGACAGGGGGCTGGAGATACGCAGTATTTT CASSETRQGAGDTQYF
TRBJ1-1 once - TRBV9 TGTGCCAGCAGCGTCAACACAGGAGGGTTGGGGGCTGAAGCTTTCTTT CASSVNTGGLGAEAFF
TRBJ1-5 - TRBD1 TRBV28 TGTGCCAGCAGTTTATCGACAGGGTATAGCAATCAGCCCCAGCATTTT CASSLSTGYSNQPQHF
TRBJ2-7 - TRBD2 TRBV9 TGTGCCAGCAGCATGGGGGGCGCGGGACTAGCGGGAGAACAACCTTACGAGCAGTACTTC CASSMGGAGLAGEQPYEQYF
TRBJ2-7 - - TRBV7-3 TGTGCCAGCAGCTTAAGTCCATCCTACGAGCAGTACTTC CASSLSPSYEQYF
TRBJ1-4 - - TRBV29-1 TGCAGCGTTGGGGGCCCTAATGAAAAACTGTTTTTT CSVGGPNEKLFF
TRBJ2-1 once - TRBV10-3 TGTGCCATCAGTTCACAATCGGGGGCGCTCTTC CAISSQSGALF
TRBJ2-7 - TRBD1 TRBV10-3 TGTGCCATCAGTGTTGGCGGGACAGGGGGTTACGAGCAGTACTTC CAISVGGTGGYEQYF
TRBJ2-1 - - TRBV4-1 TGCGCCAGCAGCCCCGGGACTGGGGACAATGAGCAGTTCTTC CASSPGTGDNEQFF
TRBJ2-7 - TRBD1 TRBV30 TGTGCCTGGAGTGCTTACAGGGGATTGGGCGAGCAGTACTTC CAWSAYRGLGEQYF
TRBJ1-5 - - TRBV28 TGTGCCAGCAGTATGGGGCAGTTCGGTGGTCAGCCCCAGCATTTT CASSMGQFGGQPQHF
TRBJ2-7 - - TRBV5-1 TGCGCCAGCAGATCCACACAGGGACTTGAAACCTACGAGCAGTACTTC CASRSTQGLETYEQYF
TRBJ2-7 - - TRBV7-9 TGTGCCAGCAGCTTTGGCAGCTACGAGCAGTACTTC CASSFGSYEQYF